Included here is one TCR beta chain sequence, with context. These data belong to a study of T cell changes during pregnancy in multiple sclerosis. From germline, CDR1 is SGHAT and CDR2 FQNNGV. The CDR3 extends over 13 amino acids. Trimming took 5 bases from V and 7 from J, leaving 12 bases between them. This table comes from immunoSEQ multiplex PCR, and its TCRdb copy is limited to in-frame clones, with some not included. Of about 97,000 clones in the sample, around nine tenths are singletons; the top ten hold around 0.78%. The sequences come from peripheral blood, collected in the second trimester of pregnancy. The clonotype originates from a female donor in good health, enrolled as a control in a pregnancy study. The gene calls are TRBV11-2 and TRBJ2-1; possibly TRBD1 for D (6 bases). CDR3 sequence: CASSGVRGNEQFF. Here the CDR3 DNA reads TGTGCCAGCAGCGGAGTCAGGGGTAATGAGCAGTTCTTC.